The 31 T cell receptor beta chains below all came from one sample that was sequenced in a study of OX40 agonist ivuxolimab in advanced cancers. The table came from immunoSEQ multiplex PCR; TCRdb's copy has only in-frame clones and leaves some out. Altogether some 40,000 clones are present, around 93% being singletons, with the ten largest covering around 15%. The sample in question was CD4+ or CD8+ T cells sorted from blood, obtained in a trial of the OX40 agonist ivuxolimab. The source is an adult with an advanced solid tumor such as melanoma, head and neck, liver or kidney cancer.

The count of this clone is one. CDR3 in DNA: TGTGCCAGCAAGGGGGGCCAACGACAGTTCTTC. Translating it yields CASKGGQRQFF. The chain carries TRBV25-1 and TRBJ2-1; D may correspond to TRBD1 or TRBD2 (6 bases each). The CDR3 sequence is 11 residues long. V was pared by 7 bases and J by 13 bases, with 14 bases between. Germline values: CDR1 MGHDK, CDR2 SYGVNS.

The genes are TRBV27 and TRBJ1-2, with 9 bases aligning to TRBD1. J lost 4 bases, V lost 6 bases, and 6 bases had no gene match. Germline V gene sequence: CDR1 MNHEY, CDR2 SMNVEV (reference sequence). The CDR3 loop spans 14 amino acids. The CDR3 DNA reads as TGTGCCAGCAGCCTGGGGACAGGGACCTATGGCTACACCTTC. Translating it yields CASSLGTGTYGYTF.

This sequence joins TRBV9 and TRBJ2-1; D is ambiguous. The CDR3 consists of 12 residues. Deletions cut 9 bases from V and 7 bases from J, with 14 bases between. CDR1 is SGDLS and CDR2 is YYNGEE in the germline V gene. Here the CDR3 DNA reads TGTGCCACCCTCGGGCTCGAGAATGAGCAGTTCTTC. Translating gives CATLGLENEQFF.

The chain uses TRBV6-1 and TRBJ2-7; the D gene is possibly TRBD1 (6 bases). The CDR3 is made up of 16 amino acids. V was cut by 1 base and J by 5 bases, with 18 bases left in between. Germline V CDR1 and CDR2: MNHNS, SASEGT. The CDR3 sequence: CASSEGWVGAFHEQYF. The CDR3 coding sequence is TGTGCCAGCAGTGAAGGGTGGGTGGGGGCTTTCCACGAGCAGTACTTC.

V is TRBV4-3 and J is TRBJ1-4; 7 bases match TRBD1. V lost 4 bases and J lost 5; bases outside the gene matches: 10. The CDR3 has 16 residues. Germline V gene lookup returns CDR1 LGHNA and CDR2 YSLEER. This chain's CDR3 is CASSPRQGSFNEKLFF. Here the CDR3 DNA reads TGCGCCAGCAGCCCGAGACAGGGAAGCTTCAATGAAAAACTGTTTTTT.

The chain links TRBV5-5 to TRBJ2-1, with no clear D. The germline gives CDR1 SGHKS, CDR2 YYEKEE (reference sequence). CDR3 length equals 18 residues. V lost 0 bases, J lost 5 bases, and 21 bases lay in between. The chain's CDR3 is CASSLALNGIPADNEQFF. CDR3 DNA sequence: TGTGCCAGCAGCTTGGCCCTTAACGGCATACCGGCCGACAATGAGCAGTTCTTC.

This chain connects TRBV28 to TRBJ2-1, with 8 bases aligning to TRBD2. V shed 3 bases and J 2 bases; nucleotides not matched to a gene: 18. CDR1 MDHEN and CDR2 SYDVKM come from the germline V gene. This CDR3 has 20 residues. CDR3 in amino acids: CASSFRGLAGNRPPYNEQFF. CDR3 bases: TGTGCCAGCAGTTTTAGGGGTCTAGCGGGCAACCGTCCACCCTACAATGAGCAGTTCTTC. The full variable domain, in which reference TRBV28 and TRBJ2-1 provide the parts outside the CDR3, is DVKVTQSSRYLVKRTGEKVFLECVQDMDHENMFWYRQDPGLGLRLIYFSYDVKMKEKGDIPEGYSVSREKKERFSLILESASTNQTSMYLCASSFRGLAGNRPPYNEQFFGPGTRLTVL.

V usage is TRBV23-1 and J usage is TRBJ2-7, with no clear D. TRBV23-1 belongs to the ORF category, with a function that is uncertain. CDR3 length: 16 amino acids. V lost 4 bases and J lost 0, with 16 bases in between. The CDR3 nucleotides are TGCGCCAGCAGTCGGCCGGAGACAAGTAGCTCCTACGAGCAGTACTTC. As protein: CASSRPETSSSYEQYF.

The V call is TRBV28, the J call TRBJ2-5; 9 positions agree with TRBD2. V shed 5 bases, J shed 5 bases, and the junction held 9 bases outside the gene matches. The CDR3 runs 15 residues. From germline, CDR1 is MDHEN and CDR2 SYDVKM. This CDR3 is CASSKSGRLGETQYF. CDR3 nucleotide sequence: TGTGCCAGCAGTAAGAGCGGGAGGCTTGGGGAGACCCAGTACTTC.

V gene TRBV10-2 combines with J gene TRBJ2-2; 7 bases line up with TRBD1. Germline V lookup: CDR1 WSHSY, CDR2 SAAADI. The CDR3 contains 16 residues. V was pared by 0 bases and J by 4 bases, with 5 bases of the junction left unmatched. The CDR3, as DNA: TGCGCCAGCAGTGAGTCCAGGACAGGTGGCACCGGGGAGCTGTTTTTT. Translated: CASSESRTGGTGELFF.

This chain connects TRBV6-5 to TRBJ2-3; D is perhaps TRBD1 (5 bases). This CDR3 has 14 amino acids. V shed 8 bases and J shed 0 bases, with 12 bases lying between them. Per the germline V gene, CDR1 is MNHEY and CDR2 is SVGAGI. CDR3 sequence (DNA): TGTGCCAGCGCAGGAACAGGCAGCACAGATACGCAGTATTTT. It yields the protein CASAGTGSTDTQYF.

The chain uses TRBV7-9 and TRBJ2-7; D is undetermined. CDR1 is SEHNR and CDR2 is FQNEAQ in the germline V gene (reference sequence). V dropped 3 bases and J dropped 6 bases, with 15 bases sitting between them. The CDR3 contains 14 residues. DNA of the CDR3: TGTGCCAGCAGCTTCGGCACCCCCATGTCCGAGCAGTACTTC. Encoded protein: CASSFGTPMSEQYF.

The chain has TRBV27 and TRBJ2-5; 7 positions agree with TRBD2. The CDR3 extends over 14 amino acids. V trimming: 6 bases; J trimming: 2 bases; junction bases outside the gene matches: 6. Germline CDR1 reads MNHEY; CDR2 reads SMNVEV (reference sequence). The chain's CDR3 is CASSPRGVQETQYF. Here the CDR3 DNA reads TGTGCCAGCAGCCCCCGGGGGGTTCAAGAGACCCAGTACTTC.

This clone was seen only once. The chain is built from TRBV6-1 and TRBJ2-1; D is possibly TRBD1 (5 bases). Trimming shortened V by 4 bases and J by 7 bases, and 11 bases separated the two germline ends. Germline CDR1 reads MNHNS; CDR2 reads SASEGT. CDR3 length equals 13 residues. CDR3 in amino acids: CASSGRQWNEQFF. For the CDR3, the DNA is TGTGCCAGCAGTGGCAGACAGTGGAATGAGCAGTTCTTC.

The gene calls are TRBV9 and TRBJ1-3; D gene unclear. CDR1 is SGDLS and CDR2 is YYNGEE in the germline V gene. The V end lost 4 bases, the J end lost 4 bases, and 9 bases lay between the germline ends. The CDR3 sequence is 13 residues long. The CDR3 DNA reads TGTGCCAGCAGCCTCTCGAGGGGAAACACCATATATTTT. Translated: CASSLSRGNTIYF.

This CDR3 is CASTQGDTQYF. The DNA for the CDR3 is TGTGCCAGCACCCAGGGAGATACGCAGTATTTT. The J gene is TRBJ2-3, the V gene TRBV6-6, with D tentatively TRBD1 (5 bases). Looked up from germline, CDR1 is MNHNY and CDR2 is SVGAGI (reference sequence). V lost 7 bases and J lost 5, with 7 bases in between. CDR3 length equals 11 residues.

The rearrangement uses TRBV11-3 and TRBJ2-3; 7 positions agree with TRBD1. The germline CDR1 and CDR2 sequences are SGHNT and YENEEA. V shed 5 bases and J 2 bases; nucleotides not matched to a gene: 4. The CDR3 contains 14 residues. CDR3 in amino acids: CASSLGGPTDTQYF. In DNA, the CDR3 is TGTGCCAGCAGCCTAGGGGGCCCCACAGATACGCAGTATTTT.

The rearrangement uses TRBV19 and TRBJ1-4; TRBD1 might be the D (6 bases). The CDR3 consists of 13 residues. V was pared by 5 bases and J by 7 bases, with 11 bases between. Germline V gene sequence: CDR1 LNHDA, CDR2 SQIVND (reference sequence). This chain's CDR3 is CASSLGQFEKLFF. CDR3 bases: TGTGCCAGTAGTCTTGGACAGTTTGAAAAACTGTTTTTT. The full variable domain, in which reference TRBV19 and TRBJ1-4 provide the parts outside the CDR3, is DGGITQSPKYLFRKEGQNVTLSCEQNLNHDAMYWYRQDPGQGLRLIYYSQIVNDFQKGDIAEGYSVSREKKESFPLTVTSAQKNPTAFYLCASSLGQFEKLFFGSGTQLSVL.

This clone was picked up one time. The CDR3 sequence: CASSSGQGGSPLHF. The DNA for the CDR3 is TGTGCCAGCAGTTCTGGACAGGGGGGATCACCCCTCCACTTT. V and J are TRBV27 and TRBJ1-6, with 10 positions matching TRBD1. This CDR3 contains 14 residues. CDR1 and CDR2 from the germline V gene are MNHEY and SMNVEV (reference sequence). Trimming removed 4 bases from V and 10 bases from J; junction bases left unmatched: 4.

The V call is TRBV10-1, the J call TRBJ2-7; TRBD1 agrees at 9 bases. Germline V gives CDR1 WNHNN, CDR2 SYGVQD (reference sequence). This CDR3 region has 14 residues. V lost 8 bases to trimming and J lost 5 bases; unmatched junction nucleotides: 10. CDR3 DNA sequence: TGCGCCAGCGCGGGACAGGGAGGAATGAACGAGCAGTACTTC. Translating it yields CASAGQGGMNEQYF.

The V call is TRBV27, the J call TRBJ2-7, with TRBD2 matching 8 bases. The CDR3 extends over 15 amino acids. CDR1 and CDR2 (germline): MNHEY, SMNVEV (reference sequence). J lost 2 bases, V lost 2 bases, and 5 bases had no gene match. The CDR3: CASSLRLAGAYEQYF. The DNA for the CDR3 is TGTGCCAGCAGTTTAAGGCTAGCGGGTGCCTACGAGCAGTACTTC.

The chain has TRBV6-6 and TRBJ2-3; D uncertain. There are 11 residues in the CDR3. Between the trimmed V and J ends, which lost 10 bases and 3 bases, there was a span of 8 bases. Germline V CDR1 and CDR2: MNHNY, SVGAGI (reference sequence). The CDR3 here is CATKFTDTQYF. The CDR3 DNA sequence: TGTGCCACCAAATTTACAGATACGCAGTATTTT.

V and J are TRBV27 and TRBJ2-7; 8 bases match TRBD1. This CDR3 is built from 14 residues. V was clipped by 4 bases and J by 2 bases; unmatched bases: 4. CDR1 MNHEY and CDR2 SMNVEV come from the germline V gene (reference sequence). CDR3 DNA sequence: TGTGCCAGCAGTTGGGGGACAGGTACCTACGAGCAGTACTTC. Protein sequence: CASSWGTGTYEQYF.

The chain is built from TRBV5-1 and TRBJ2-7; a possible D gene is TRBD2 (6 bases). The CDR3 is 16 amino acids. The V and J ends lost 4 bases and 7 bases respectively, with 24 bases between them. Germline V gene data show CDR1 as SGHRS and CDR2 as YFSETQ. CDR3 region: CASSPPTLAPGREQYF. CDR3 DNA: TGCGCCAGCAGCCCACCTACCCTAGCGCCGGGGAGGGAGCAGTACTTC.

The chain carries TRBV18 and TRBJ1-4, with D perhaps TRBD1 (5 bases). V lost 3 bases and J lost 7, with 15 bases in between. The CDR3 length is 15 residues. Germline V gene sequence: CDR1 KGHSH, CDR2 LQKENI. CDR3 nucleotides: TGTGCCAGCTCACCGGAAGAAAGGGGCTTTGAAAAACTGTTTTTT. This encodes CASSPEERGFEKLFF.

The V gene is TRBV28, the J gene TRBJ2-3, with 8 bases aligning to TRBD2. V trimming: 5 bases; J trimming: 0 bases; junction bases outside the gene matches: 7. CDR3 size: 16 residues. Germline V gene data show CDR1 as MDHEN and CDR2 as SYDVKM. CDR3 region: CASSPLAGLSTDTQYF. CDR3 nucleotide sequence: TGTGCCAGCAGTCCCTTAGCGGGGCTTAGCACAGATACGCAGTATTTT.

The rearrangement uses TRBV30 and TRBJ1-1; D remains unclear. Germline CDR1 reads GTSNPN; CDR2 reads SVGIG (reference sequence). Between the trimmed V and J ends, which lost 1 base and 0 bases, there was a span of 6 bases. The CDR3 sequence is 13 residues long. This CDR3 is CAWSGLMNTEAFF. CDR3 bases: TGTGCCTGGAGTGGACTAATGAACACTGAAGCTTTCTTT.

The rearrangement uses TRBV6-6 and TRBJ2-1; 11 positions agree with TRBD1. The CDR3 is 15 residues long. With V trimmed by 6 bases and J by 5 bases, 6 bases remained unmatched. The germline CDR1 and CDR2 sequences are MNHNY and SVGAGI (reference sequence). The CDR3 spells CASSQDRGPNNEQFF. CDR3 in DNA: TGTGCCAGCAGCCAGGACAGGGGGCCGAACAATGAGCAGTTCTTC.

The V and J genes are TRBV5-1 and TRBJ2-7; D is unclear. V lost 2 bases and J lost 6, with 6 bases in between. The CDR3 extends over 11 amino acids. Looked up from germline, CDR1 is SGHRS and CDR2 is YFSETQ. CDR3 amino acids: CASSFRSEQYF. In DNA form, the CDR3 reads TGCGCCAGCAGCTTCCGGAGCGAGCAGTACTTC.

The chain has TRBV11-1 and TRBJ2-7; the D is unclear. The V gene's germline CDR1 is SGHAT and CDR2 FQDESV (reference sequence). Trimming removed 5 bases at V and 0 bases at J, with 8 bases between. The CDR3 spans 13 residues. Written as DNA, the CDR3 is TGTGCCAGCAGCGGGGAACCCTCCTACGAGCAGTACTTC. Its protein is CASSGEPSYEQYF.

The rearrangement uses TRBV19 and TRBJ1-1, with D uncertain. Per the germline V gene, CDR1 is LNHDA and CDR2 is SQIVND (reference sequence). Trimming removed 6 bases from V and 5 bases from J, with 13 bases in between. The length of the CDR3 is 13 residues. The CDR3, as DNA: TGTGCCAGTAGCTGGCCTACGGGGACTGAAGCTTTCTTT. Translation gives CASSWPTGTEAFF.